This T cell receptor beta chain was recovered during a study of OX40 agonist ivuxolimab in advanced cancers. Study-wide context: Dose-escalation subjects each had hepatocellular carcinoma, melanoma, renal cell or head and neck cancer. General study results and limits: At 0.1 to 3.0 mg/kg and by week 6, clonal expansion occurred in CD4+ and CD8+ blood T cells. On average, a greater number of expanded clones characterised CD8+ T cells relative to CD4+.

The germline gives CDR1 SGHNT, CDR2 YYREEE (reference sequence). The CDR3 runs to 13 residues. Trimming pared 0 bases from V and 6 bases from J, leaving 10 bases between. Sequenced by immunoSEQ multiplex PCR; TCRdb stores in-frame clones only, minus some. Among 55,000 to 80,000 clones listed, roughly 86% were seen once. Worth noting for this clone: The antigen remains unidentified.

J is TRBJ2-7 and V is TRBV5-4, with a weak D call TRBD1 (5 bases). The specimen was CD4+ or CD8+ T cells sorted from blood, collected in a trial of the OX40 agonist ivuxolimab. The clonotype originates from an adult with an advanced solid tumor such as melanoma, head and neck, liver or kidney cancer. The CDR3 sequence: CASSLAGHGEQYF. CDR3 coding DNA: TGTGCCAGCAGCTTGGCAGGGCATGGCGAGCAGTACTTC.